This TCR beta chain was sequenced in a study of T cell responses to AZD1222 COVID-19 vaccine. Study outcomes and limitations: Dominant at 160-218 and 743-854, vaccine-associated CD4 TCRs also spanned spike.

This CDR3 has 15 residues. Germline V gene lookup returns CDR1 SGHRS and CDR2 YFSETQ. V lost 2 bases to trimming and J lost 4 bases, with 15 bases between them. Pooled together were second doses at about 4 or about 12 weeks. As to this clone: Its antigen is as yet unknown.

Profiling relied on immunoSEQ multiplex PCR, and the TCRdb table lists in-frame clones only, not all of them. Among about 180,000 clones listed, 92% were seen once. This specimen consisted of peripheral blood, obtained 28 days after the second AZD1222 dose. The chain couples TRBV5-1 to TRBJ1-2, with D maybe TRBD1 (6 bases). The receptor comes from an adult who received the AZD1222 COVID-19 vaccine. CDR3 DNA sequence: TGCGCCAGCAGCTTCGAGAGGGCAGGGGTCTATGGCTACACCTTC. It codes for CASSFERAGVYGYTF.